This T cell receptor beta chain originates from a study of blood T cell repertoires in COVID-19. Whole-study context: Researchers got acute and convalescent COVID-19 samples from the United States, Italy and Spain. T cells, B-cell-depleted T cells, or PBMCs provided the cDNA or gDNA that served as material.

The CDR3 contains 15 residues. Germline trimming cut 2 bases from V and 7 bases from J; bases unmatched to any gene: 7. CDR1 SGHDT and CDR2 YYEEEE come from the germline V gene. In the source study's methods: Researchers report that nucleated cell counts were estimated from reference gene primer amplification. The protocol was immunoSEQ multiplex PCR, while the TCRdb copy is restricted to in-frame clones and leaves out a portion. Clone size and the V and J calls come from that table; the DNA yielded D and trimming. The sample consists of roughly 220,000 clones, approximately 81% of them appearing once.

The chain carries TRBV5-6 and TRBJ2-2; 8 nucleotides line up with TRBD1. The material sequenced was peripheral blood. This TCR was recovered from a young man with active or convalescent COVID-19. Here the CDR3 reads CASSFGQGAVGELFF. The CDR3 DNA follows: TGTGCCAGCAGCTTCGGGCAGGGGGCGGTCGGGGAGCTGTTTTTT.